This T cell receptor (beta chain) originates from a study of blood T cell repertoires in COVID-19. On the study more broadly: Italy, Spain and the United States were the sources of the convalescent and acute COVID-19 samples. Sources were T cells, B-cell-depleted T cells, or PBMCs; the material itself was cDNA or gDNA.

Authors' analysis steps: Amplification from reference gene primers served as the basis for estimated nucleated cell counts. TCRdb's table, derived via immunoSEQ multiplex PCR, lists solely in-frame clones and lacks some. V and J calls and clone size come straight from that table; D and trimming were deduced from the DNA. This table has about 50,000 clones, around nine tenths appearing once. V was clipped by 4 bases and J by 3 bases; unmatched bases: 0. The germline V gene has CDR1 ENHRY and CDR2 SYGVKD. CDR3 size: 15 residues. The source is a human donor with active COVID-19. The donor label of this sample is uncertain. The sample was peripheral blood. The rearrangement joins TRBV10-3 to TRBJ2-5, with 15 nucleotides matching TRBD2. CDR3 DNA sequence: TGTGCCATCAGTGGGACTAGCGGGGGGGAAGAGACCCAGTACTTC. Its protein product is CAISGTSGGEETQYF.